The 2 T cell receptor beta chains below come from one sample, sequenced in a study of identical twins. TCRdb passed the 5' RACE reads through MiXCR, listing each CDR3 protein once. The data show a few hundred thousand distinct CDR3 sequences, 7% to 9.5% seen once. Material for sequencing was naive T cells sorted from blood. These receptors came from a woman between 50 and 59 years old in good health.

This clonotype was observed a few times. V usage is TRBV25-1 and J usage is TRBJ2-2, with D possibly TRBD2 on 6 matching bases. The CDR3 extends over 14 amino acids. CDR1 MGHDK and CDR2 SYGVNS come from the germline V gene. Trimming removed 1 base at V and 5 bases at J, with 8 bases between. This CDR3 reads CASSESGGTGELFF. Here the CDR3 DNA reads TGTGCCAGCAGTGAATCTGGGGGGACCGGGGAGCTGTTTTTT.

The chain has TRBV5-6 and TRBJ1-2; D unclear. Trimming cost V 4 bases and J 3 bases, with 19 bases left between them. Germline V gene sequence: CDR1 SGHDT, CDR2 YYEEEE. This CDR3 region has 16 residues. In DNA, the CDR3 is TGTGCCAGCAGCCCCGGTACGGGGTTGGTGGACTATGGCTACACCTTC. Its translation: CASSPGTGLVDYGYTF.